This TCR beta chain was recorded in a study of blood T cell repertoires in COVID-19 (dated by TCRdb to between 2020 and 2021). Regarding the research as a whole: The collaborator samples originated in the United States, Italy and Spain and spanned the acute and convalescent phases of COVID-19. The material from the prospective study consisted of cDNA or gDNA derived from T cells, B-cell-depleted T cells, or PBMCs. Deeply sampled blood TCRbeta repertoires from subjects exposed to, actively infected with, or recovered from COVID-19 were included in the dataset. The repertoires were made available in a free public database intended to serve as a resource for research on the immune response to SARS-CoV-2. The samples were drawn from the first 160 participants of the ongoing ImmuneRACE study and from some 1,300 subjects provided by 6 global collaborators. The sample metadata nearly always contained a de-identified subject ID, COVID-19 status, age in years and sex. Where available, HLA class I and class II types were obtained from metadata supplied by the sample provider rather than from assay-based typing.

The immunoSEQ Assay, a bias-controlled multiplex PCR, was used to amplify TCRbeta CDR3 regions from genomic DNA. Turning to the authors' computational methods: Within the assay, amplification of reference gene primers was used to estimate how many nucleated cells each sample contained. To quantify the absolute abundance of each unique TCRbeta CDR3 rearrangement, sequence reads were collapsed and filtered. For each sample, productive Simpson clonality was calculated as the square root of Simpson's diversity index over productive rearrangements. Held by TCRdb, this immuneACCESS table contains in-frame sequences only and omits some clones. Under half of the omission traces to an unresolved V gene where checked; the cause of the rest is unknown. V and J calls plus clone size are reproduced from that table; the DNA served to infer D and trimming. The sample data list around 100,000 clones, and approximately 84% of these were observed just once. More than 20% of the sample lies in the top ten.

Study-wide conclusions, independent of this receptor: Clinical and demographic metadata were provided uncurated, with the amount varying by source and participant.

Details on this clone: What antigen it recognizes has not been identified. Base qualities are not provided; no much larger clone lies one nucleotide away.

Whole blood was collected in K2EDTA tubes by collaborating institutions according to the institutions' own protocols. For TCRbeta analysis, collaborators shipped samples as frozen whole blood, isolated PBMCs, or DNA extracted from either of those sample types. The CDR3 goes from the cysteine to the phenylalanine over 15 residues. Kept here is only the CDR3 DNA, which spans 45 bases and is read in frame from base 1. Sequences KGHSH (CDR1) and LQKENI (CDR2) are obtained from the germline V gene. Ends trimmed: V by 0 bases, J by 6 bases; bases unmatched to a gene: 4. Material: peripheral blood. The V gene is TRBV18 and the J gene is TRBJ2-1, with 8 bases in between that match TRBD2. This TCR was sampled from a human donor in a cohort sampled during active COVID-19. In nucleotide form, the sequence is TGTGCCAGCTCACCACCTCGGGGGGGGCGCAATGAGCAGTTCTTC. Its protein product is CASSPPRGGRNEQFF.